This TCR beta chain emerged from a study of blood T cell repertoires in COVID-19 (dated by TCRdb to the early 2020s). As for the study more broadly: The collaborator samples originated in the United States, Italy and Spain and spanned the acute and convalescent phases of COVID-19. The material from the prospective study consisted of cDNA or gDNA derived from T cells, B-cell-depleted T cells, or PBMCs. Subjects who had been exposed to COVID-19, were actively infected with it, or had recovered from it provided the deeply sampled blood TCRbeta repertoires that made up the dataset. The repertoires were released in a freely available public database meant as a resource for research on the immune response to SARS-CoV-2. Samples were obtained from the ongoing ImmuneRACE study (first 160 participants) and from over 1,000 subjects provided by 6 global collaborators. Sample metadata almost always included a de-identified subject ID, COVID-19 status, age in years and sex. Where available, HLA class I and class II types were obtained from metadata supplied by the sample provider rather than from assay-based typing.

Concerning this clone itself: Its binding antigen is unknown. The record has no base qualities; no much larger clone is one base away.

TCRbeta CDR3 regions were amplified from genomic DNA by means of the immunoSEQ Assay, a bias-controlled multiplex PCR. From the authors' description of their analysis: The number of nucleated cells in each sample was estimated from the amplification of reference gene primers within the assay. Sequence reads were collapsed and filtered to measure the absolute abundance of every unique TCRbeta CDR3 rearrangement. For each sample, productive Simpson clonality was calculated as the square root of Simpson's diversity index over productive rearrangements. Here the immuneACCESS table is served through TCRdb, limited to in-frame sequences with V and J called. Missing clones are a known gap in these copies; in checked studies unresolved V genes cover under half, and the rest lacks a known reason. V and J calls plus clone size are reproduced from that table; the DNA served to infer D and trimming. The sample table shows under 300,000 clones, and more than 75% are seen once. Around 3.3% of the sample comes from the top ten.

What the authors observed across the whole study: The quantity of clinical and demographic metadata differed by source and by participant and was supplied without curation.

The CDR3 measures 15 amino acids from cysteine to phenylalanine. Of all the DNA, just the CDR3 is kept, 45 bases in frame from base 1. Relative to germline, V is missing 1 base and J is missing 3 bases, with 4 bases of the junction outside any gene match. CDR1 and CDR2 are read off the germline V gene (reference sequence) as LGHDT and YNNKEL. In the prospective study, participants were 18 to 89 years old, resided in approximately 25 geographic areas of the United States, and were enrolled through a virtual design. In the prospective study, participants were assigned to cohorts based on the clinical history participants reported in a screening survey and a study questionnaire. Mobile phlebotomists in the prospective study collected whole blood, serum and a nasopharyngeal or oropharyngeal swab from every participant. Over a roughly 2-month period, participants in the prospective study had the option of providing additional blood draws and questionnaires. Before DNA extraction, blood samples from the prospective study were shipped at room temperature or frozen.

The origin of this receptor is a middle-aged woman with acute COVID-19. Recombination connected TRBV3-1 (or the pseudogene TRBV3-2) to TRBJ1-1; TRBD1 agrees with 8 junctional bases. The sequencing sample was made of PBMCs or T cells enriched from blood (not recorded which). The nucleotide sequence is given as TGTGCCAGCAGCCAAGCGGACAGGGAGCACACTGAAGCTTTCTTT. The encoded protein is CASSQADREHTEAFF.